The clone carrying this T cell receptor (beta chain) showed up just once. This record belongs to a study of blood T cell repertoires in COVID-19. Overall study context: Whether acute or convalescent, the COVID-19 samples came from the United States, Italy and Spain. The cDNA or gDNA used as material had been derived from T cells, B-cell-depleted T cells, or PBMCs.

The V end lost 3 bases, the J end lost 2 bases, and 17 bases lay between the germline ends. CDR1 and CDR2 from the germline V gene are SGHTA and FQGTGA. The CDR3 has 16 residues. In the original workflow: Reference gene primer amplification gave estimated nucleated cell counts. Clones were sequenced by immunoSEQ multiplex PCR, and TCRdb holds only the in-frame ones, with some missing. V and J calls and clone size are those listed in that table; D and trimming were worked out from the DNA. The profile shows 100,000 to 150,000 clones, about four fifths of them singletons. Sequencing was performed on peripheral blood. The clonotype was recovered from a man aged 55-75 years with acute or convalescent COVID-19. The V and J genes are TRBV7-3 and TRBJ2-7; D might be TRBD2 (6 bases). CDR3 loop: CASSFAPRGGAYEQYF. The CDR3 DNA follows: TGTGCCAGCAGCTTCGCGCCCCGTGGAGGGGCCTACGAGCAGTACTTC.